Sequencing of this TCR beta chain was carried out in a study of blood T cells in healthy people across ages. This clonotype appeared many times. CDR1 MGHRA and CDR2 YSYEKL come from the germline V gene. J gave up 0 bases and V 4 bases, and 3 bases lay outside the gene matches. CDR3 length: 16 amino acids. Together with a sample-barcoded 5' primer, a J-beta primer mix was included in a second PCR lasting about 7 to 11 cycles. TCRdb processed the 5' RACE reads anew with MiXCR; each CDR3 protein has one entry. The repertoire includes some 900,000 distinct CDR3 sequences, around 49% of them detected once, and around an eighth sits in the top ten.

Sequences were obtained from blood. This chain joins TRBV4-1 and TRBJ2-4; 10 bases map to TRBD1. The TCR comes from a man aged 25-45 years in good health. CDR3 protein: CASSLGTGVAKNIQYF. As DNA, the CDR3 is TGCGCCAGCAGCCTTGGGACAGGGGTAGCCAAAAACATTCAGTACTTC.